The present TCR beta chain was sequenced within a study of blood T cell repertoires in COVID-19. This clone has more than one count but fewer than ten. Assay used: immunoSEQ multiplex PCR; TCRdb lists only in-frame clones, some missing. This sample yields about 210,000 clones, of which roughly 86% are seen a single time; 20% to 25% belongs to the top ten. Germline V gives CDR1 SGHVS, CDR2 FQNEAQ. Trimming pared 5 bases from V and 5 bases from J, leaving 21 bases between. The CDR3 extends over 16 amino acids. In assigning cohorts, the study relied on participant-reported clinical history. This chain links TRBV7-8 with TRBJ1-2, with D possibly matching TRBD1 (5 bases). Sequencing input: PBMCs or T cells enriched from blood (not recorded which). This clonotype was obtained from a woman aged 40 to 50 in a cohort exposed to, infected with or recovered from COVID-19 (not recorded which). The CDR3 here is CASSPLGQAGGYGYTF. The CDR3 nucleotides read TGTGCCAGCAGCCCCCTCGGGCAAGCCGGGGGGTATGGCTACACCTTC.